A single sample gave rise to the 21 T cell receptor beta chains below, sequenced in a study of T-cell memory formation after mild COVID-19. TCRdb recomputed calls from the 5' RACE reads with MiXCR, one row per CDR3 protein. Among hundreds of thousands of distinct CDR3 sequences, roughly 15% were seen once, and the ten largest hold 20% to 25%. Sequencing was performed on PBMCs or a T cell subset sorted from them (not recorded which). These receptors came from a man aged 18 to 30 who had mild COVID-19 (a few samples of this study predate the infection). Cell type and time point are not known.

This chain connects TRBV29-1 to TRBJ2-7; D unresolved. V was cut by 8 bases and J by 6 bases, with 8 bases left in between. This CDR3 is 9 amino acids long. Germline CDR1 reads SQVTM; CDR2 reads ANQGSEA. DNA for the CDR3: TGCAGCCAAAAAGGCGAGCAGTACTTC. It translates to CSQKGEQYF.

This clonotype was detected ten times or more. V and J are TRBV29-1 and TRBJ2-1, with D tentatively TRBD1 (6 bases). The germline gives CDR1 SQVTM, CDR2 ANQGSEA. V was shortened by 6 bases and J by 0 bases, with 24 bases between the two germline ends. The CDR3 is 18 residues long. This chain's CDR3 is CSVPNGRGLPSSYNEQFF. The CDR3 DNA follows: TGCAGCGTGCCTAACGGCAGGGGTCTTCCGAGCTCCTACAATGAGCAGTTCTTC.

V and J are TRBV6-6 and TRBJ1-1; 8 bases align to TRBD1. Unmatched junction bases numbered 15, after V lost 2 bases and J lost 1 base. The CDR3 contains 19 residues. In germline, CDR1 is MNHNY, CDR2 SVGAGI (reference sequence). The CDR3 reads CASSYKLGRGLIGNTEAFF. The CDR3 DNA reads TGTGCCAGCAGTTACAAACTAGGCAGGGGGCTTATTGGGAACACTGAAGCTTTCTTT.

This clonotype was seen only once. J is TRBJ2-1 and V is TRBV20-1; TRBD2 agrees at 9 bases. Losses at the gene ends were 5 bases for V and 4 bases for J; bases not matched to a gene: 9. CDR1 is DFQATT and CDR2 is SNEGSKA in the germline V gene (reference sequence). The CDR3 is 15 residues long. In DNA, the CDR3 is TGCAGTGCTTACTCCGCTAGCGGGGCTTACAATGAGCAGTTCTTC. This sequence encodes CSAYSASGAYNEQFF.

This clonotype was recorded only once. The chain has TRBV4-3 and TRBJ2-1; no clear D. V lost 0 bases and J 9 bases, leaving 9 bases between the germline ends. There are 13 residues in the CDR3. From germline, CDR1 is LGHNA and CDR2 YSLEER. This chain's CDR3 is CASSQDYGREQFF. The CDR3 DNA is TGCGCCAGCAGCCAAGACTATGGCCGTGAGCAGTTCTTC.

CDR3 DNA sequence: TGTGCCAGCAGTGAATCAGGGGAGGTTTCACCCCTCCACTTT. Encoded protein: CASSESGEVSPLHF. This chain uses TRBV6-1 with TRBJ1-6, with a tentative D call TRBD1 (6 bases). In germline, CDR1 is MNHNS, CDR2 SASEGT. The CDR3 runs 14 residues. Trimming left V 2 bases short and J 9 bases short, with 11 bases between.

This clonotype has only a few counts. The chain recombines TRBV12-3 or TRBV12-4 with TRBJ2-1, with D maybe TRBD1 (5 bases). CDR3 size: 14 residues. V was clipped by 7 bases and J by 3 bases, with 13 bases between them. The DNA for the CDR3 is TGTGCCAGCACCTCCGGACACAGCTACAATGAGCAGTTCTTC. It codes for CASTSGHSYNEQFF.

J is TRBJ2-3 and V is TRBV24-1; tentatively, D is TRBD2 (6 bases). V lost 3 bases and J lost 0, with 12 bases in between. Germline CDR1 and CDR2: KGHDR and SFDVKD. The CDR3 extends over 16 amino acids. The CDR3 loop is CATSDTTGTSTDTQYF. CDR3 nucleotides: TGTGCCACCAGTGATACTACCGGGACTAGCACAGATACGCAGTATTTT.

This clonotype was seen a few times. V usage is TRBV6-5 and J usage is TRBJ1-1; perhaps TRBD1 as D (5 bases). The V gene lost 5 bases and the J gene lost 2 bases, with 12 bases spanning the gap. CDR3 length: 14 residues. CDR1 is MNHEY, CDR2 SVGAGI, per germline. Written as DNA, the CDR3 is TGTGCCAGCAGTGAGGCAGGGCCAAACACTGAAGCTTTCTTT. This codes for CASSEAGPNTEAFF.

This clonotype was recorded once. The J gene is TRBJ2-3, the V gene TRBV4-2; 7 nucleotides align to TRBD2. The CDR3 totals 18 residues. V dropped 0 bases and J dropped 0; count of bases not matched to a gene: 9. Germline V gene data show CDR1 as LGHNA and CDR2 as YNFKEQ. In nucleotides, the CDR3 is TGTGCCAGCAGCCAAGATCGGGGAGGGACTATTAGCACAGATACGCAGTATTTT. Translation gives CASSQDRGGTISTDTQYF.

This clonotype was picked up a small number of times. The chain couples TRBV7-3 to TRBJ2-1; 7 bases agree with TRBD1. There are 16 residues in the CDR3. Trimming at V came to 2 bases and at J to 0 bases, leaving 4 bases not matched to a gene. Looked up from germline, CDR1 is SGHTA and CDR2 is FQGTGA. CDR3 DNA sequence: TGTGCCAGCAGCTTACTGGGGACAGACTCCTACAATGAGCAGTTCTTC. It is translated as CASSLLGTDSYNEQFF.

The table lists this clonotype with a few counts. The chain recombines TRBV7-9 with TRBJ2-1; D may be TRBD2 (5 bases). Germline V gene lookup returns CDR1 SEHNR and CDR2 FQNEAQ (reference sequence). This CDR3 has 16 amino acids. V was cut by 1 base and J by 2 bases, with 12 bases left in between. The CDR3 DNA is TGTGCCAGCAGCTTAGGCGGTGGGAGAACCTACAATGAGCAGTTCTTC. Protein sequence: CASSLGGGRTYNEQFF.

This clonotype was observed many times. The chain links TRBV20-1 to TRBJ1-1; D unresolved. V was trimmed by 3 bases and J by 0 bases, leaving 8 bases between them. This CDR3 spans 13 amino acids. CDR1 DFQATT and CDR2 SNEGSKA come from the germline V gene (reference sequence). In DNA form, the CDR3 reads TGCAGTGCTAGTACAGACATGAACACTGAAGCTTTCTTT. Residues: CSASTDMNTEAFF.

CDR3 region: CASSPAKGYEQYV. Here the CDR3 DNA reads TGTGCCAGCTCACCCGCGAAGGGCTACGAGCAGTACGTC. This chain connects TRBV18 to TRBJ2-7; D uncertain. This CDR3 contains 13 residues. Germline V gene data show CDR1 as KGHSH and CDR2 as LQKENI. Between the trimmed V and J ends, which lost 3 bases and 3 bases, there was a span of 9 bases.

The J gene is TRBJ1-1, the V gene TRBV20-1, with TRBD1 matching 7 bases. Trimming at V came to 3 bases and at J to 0 bases, leaving 1 base not matched to a gene. The CDR3 runs to 13 residues. CDR1 and CDR2 (germline): DFQATT, SNEGSKA (reference sequence). CDR3 DNA: TGCAGTGCTAGCGGACAGGTGAACACTGAAGCTTTCTTT. Protein: CSASGQVNTEAFF.

This clonotype was counted only a few times. The chain recombines TRBV29-1 with TRBJ1-4; the D gene is possibly TRBD1 (6 bases). The germline gives CDR1 SQVTM, CDR2 ANQGSEA. Trimming shortened V by 4 bases and J by 6 bases, and 12 bases separated the two germline ends. The CDR3 contains 13 residues. This CDR3 reads CSVVWGGDEKLFF. CDR3 nucleotide sequence: TGCAGCGTTGTTTGGGGGGGCGATGAAAAACTGTTTTTT.

V is TRBV6-4 and J is TRBJ1-1; D is possibly TRBD1 (5 bases). This CDR3 is 16 amino acids long. Trimming cost V 6 bases and J 1 base, with 18 bases left between them. The germline CDR1 and CDR2 sequences are MRHNA and SNTAGT. This CDR3 is CASRDLRRGSNTEAFF. CDR3 coding DNA: TGTGCCAGCAGGGACCTCAGGAGGGGTTCGAACACTGAAGCTTTCTTT.

This clonotype was counted a few times. The genes are TRBV7-9 and TRBJ2-7; D tentatively reads TRBD1 or TRBD2 (5 bases each). V was shortened by 5 bases and J by 7 bases, with 12 bases between the two germline ends. CDR1 and CDR2 from the germline V gene are SEHNR and FQNEAQ (reference sequence). The CDR3 extends over 12 amino acids. CDR3 coding DNA: TGTGCCAGCAGCGGGGGATTAGAAGAGCAGTACGTC. It encodes CASSGGLEEQYV.

This clonotype was picked up a small number of times. V is TRBV29-1 and J is TRBJ1-2; TRBD1 matches 7 bases. Per the germline V gene, CDR1 is SQVTM and CDR2 is ANQGSEA. The ends lost 4 bases at V and 4 bases at J; junction bases unmatched: 9. The CDR3 has 14 amino acids. The CDR3 sequence is CSVVFQGGLYGYTF. The CDR3 nucleotides read TGCAGCGTTGTCTTCCAGGGGGGTCTCTATGGCTACACCTTC.

The gene calls are TRBV12-3 or TRBV12-4 and TRBJ1-2, with TRBD1 matching over 7 bases. Trimming took 5 bases from V and 5 from J; bases not matched to a gene: 11. The CDR3 sequence is 15 residues long. The CDR3 reads CASSLTRTGAYGYTF. In DNA form, the CDR3 reads TGTGCCAGCAGTCTAACCCGGACAGGCGCGTATGGCTACACCTTC.

The rearrangement links TRBV4-3 to TRBJ2-4, with D unclear. The CDR3 length is 15 residues. The ends were cut back, 0 bases at V and 0 bases at J, with 6 bases in the middle. Germline-derived CDR1 and CDR2 are LGHNA and YSLEER. The CDR3 nucleotides are TGCGCCAGCAGCCAAGATGGTGGAGCCAAAAACATTCAGTACTTC. This codes for CASSQDGGAKNIQYF.